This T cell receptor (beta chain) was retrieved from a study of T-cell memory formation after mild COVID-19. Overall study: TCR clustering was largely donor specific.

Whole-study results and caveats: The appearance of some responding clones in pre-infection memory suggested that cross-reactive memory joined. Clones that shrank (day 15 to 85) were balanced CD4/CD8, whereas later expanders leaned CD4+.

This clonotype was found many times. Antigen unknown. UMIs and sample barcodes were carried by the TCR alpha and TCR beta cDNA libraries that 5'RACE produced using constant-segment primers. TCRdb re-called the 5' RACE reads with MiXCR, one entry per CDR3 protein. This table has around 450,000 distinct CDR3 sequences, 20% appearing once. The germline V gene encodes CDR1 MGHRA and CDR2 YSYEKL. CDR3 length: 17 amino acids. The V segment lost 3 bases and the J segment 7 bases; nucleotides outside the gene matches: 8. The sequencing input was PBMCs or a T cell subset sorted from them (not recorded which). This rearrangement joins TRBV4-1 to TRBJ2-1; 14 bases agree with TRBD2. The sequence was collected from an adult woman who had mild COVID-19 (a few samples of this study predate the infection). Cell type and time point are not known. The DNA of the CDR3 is TGCGCCAGCAGCCAGGGACTAGCGGGGGCCCAGGGTAATGAGCAGTTCTTC. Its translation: CASSQGLAGAQGNEQFF.